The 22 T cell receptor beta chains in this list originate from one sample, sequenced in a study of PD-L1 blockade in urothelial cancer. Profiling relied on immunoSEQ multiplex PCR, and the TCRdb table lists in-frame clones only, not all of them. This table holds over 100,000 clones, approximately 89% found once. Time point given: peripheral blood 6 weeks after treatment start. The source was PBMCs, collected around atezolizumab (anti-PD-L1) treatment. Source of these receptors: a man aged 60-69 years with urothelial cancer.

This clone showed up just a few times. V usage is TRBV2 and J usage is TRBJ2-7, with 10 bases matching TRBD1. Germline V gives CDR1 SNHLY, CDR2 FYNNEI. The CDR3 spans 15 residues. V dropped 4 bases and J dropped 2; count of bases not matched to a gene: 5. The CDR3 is CASSAGQGIPYEQYF. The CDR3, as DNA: TGTGCCAGCAGTGCGGGACAGGGGATACCCTACGAGCAGTACTTC.

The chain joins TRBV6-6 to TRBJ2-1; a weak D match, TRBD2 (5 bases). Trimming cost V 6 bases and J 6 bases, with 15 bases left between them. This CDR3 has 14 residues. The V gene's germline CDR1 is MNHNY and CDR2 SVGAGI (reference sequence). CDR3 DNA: TGTGCCAGCAGCCAACTTAGCGAAGGCAATGAGCAGTTCTTC. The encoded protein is CASSQLSEGNEQFF.

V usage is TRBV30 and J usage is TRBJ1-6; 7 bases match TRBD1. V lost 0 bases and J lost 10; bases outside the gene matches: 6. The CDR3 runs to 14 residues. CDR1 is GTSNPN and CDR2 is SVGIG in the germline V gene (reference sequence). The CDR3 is CAWSVQGSGSPLHF. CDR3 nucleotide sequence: TGTGCCTGGAGTGTACAGGGGAGTGGGTCACCCCTCCACTTT.

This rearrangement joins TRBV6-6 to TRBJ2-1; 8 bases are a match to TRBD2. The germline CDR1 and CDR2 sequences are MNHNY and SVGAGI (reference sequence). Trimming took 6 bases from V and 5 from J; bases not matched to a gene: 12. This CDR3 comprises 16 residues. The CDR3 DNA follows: TGTGCCAGCAGGCCGCGAGCGGGAGTGAGGGACAATGAGCAGTTCTTC. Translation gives CASRPRAGVRDNEQFF.

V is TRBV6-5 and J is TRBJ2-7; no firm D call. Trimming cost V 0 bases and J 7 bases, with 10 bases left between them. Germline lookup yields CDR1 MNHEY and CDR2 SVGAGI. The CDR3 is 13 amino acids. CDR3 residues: CASSYSAEREQYF. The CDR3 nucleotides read TGTGCCAGCAGTTACTCCGCAGAGAGGGAGCAGTACTTC.

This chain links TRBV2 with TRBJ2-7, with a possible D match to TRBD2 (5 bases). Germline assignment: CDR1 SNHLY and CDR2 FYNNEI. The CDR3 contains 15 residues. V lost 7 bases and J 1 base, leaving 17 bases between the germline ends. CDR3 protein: CASTDSEPPSYEQYF. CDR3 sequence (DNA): TGTGCCAGCACCGATAGCGAACCCCCTTCCTACGAGCAGTACTTC.

Written as DNA, the CDR3 is TGTGCCAGCAGCCAATCCCCAGAGACCCAGTACTTC. Its translation is CASSQSPETQYF. This rearrangement joins TRBV7-9 to TRBJ2-5; D remains unclear. The V gene lost 5 bases and the J gene lost 4 bases, with 8 bases spanning the gap. The CDR3 totals 12 residues. In germline, CDR1 is SEHNR, CDR2 FQNEAQ (reference sequence). The whole variable domain, remainder taken from reference TRBV7-9 and TRBJ2-5, is DTGVSQNPRHKITKRGQNVTFRCDPISEHNRLYWYRQTLGQGPEFLTYFQNEAQLEKSRLLSDRFSAERPKGSFSTLEIQRTEQGDSAMYLCASSQSPETQYFGPGTRLLVL.

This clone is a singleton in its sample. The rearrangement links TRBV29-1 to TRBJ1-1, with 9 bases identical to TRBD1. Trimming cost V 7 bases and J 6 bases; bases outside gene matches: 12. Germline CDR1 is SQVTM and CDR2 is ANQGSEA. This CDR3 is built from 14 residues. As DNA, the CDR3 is TGCAGCGCCGCCGTACAGGGGGCTAGGGCTGAAGCTTTCTTT. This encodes CSAAVQGARAEAFF.

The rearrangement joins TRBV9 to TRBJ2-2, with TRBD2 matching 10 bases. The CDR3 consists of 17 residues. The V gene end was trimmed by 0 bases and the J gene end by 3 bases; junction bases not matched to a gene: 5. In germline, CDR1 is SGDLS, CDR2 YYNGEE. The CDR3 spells CASSVGPSGSHTGELFF. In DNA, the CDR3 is TGTGCCAGCAGCGTAGGTCCTAGCGGGAGCCACACCGGGGAGCTGTTTTTT.

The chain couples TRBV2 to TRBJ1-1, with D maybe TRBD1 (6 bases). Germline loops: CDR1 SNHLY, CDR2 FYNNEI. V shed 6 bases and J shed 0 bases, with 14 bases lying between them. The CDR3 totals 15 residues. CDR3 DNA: TGTGCCAGCAGGGTTTTAGGGACACTGAACACTGAAGCTTTCTTT. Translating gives CASRVLGTLNTEAFF. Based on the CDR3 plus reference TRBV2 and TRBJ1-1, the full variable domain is EPEVTQTPSHQVTQMGQEVILRCVPISNHLYFYWYRQILGQKVEFLVSFYNNEISEKSEIFDDQFSVERPDGSNFTLKIRSTKLEDSAMYFCASRVLGTLNTEAFFGQGTRLTVV.

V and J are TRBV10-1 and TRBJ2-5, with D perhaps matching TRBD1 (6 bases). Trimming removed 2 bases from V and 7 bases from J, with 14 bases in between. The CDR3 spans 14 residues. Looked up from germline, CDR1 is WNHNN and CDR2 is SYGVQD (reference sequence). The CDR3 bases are TGCGCCAGCAGTGAGAAAGGACAGTCGGGGACCCAGTACTTC. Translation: CASSEKGQSGTQYF.

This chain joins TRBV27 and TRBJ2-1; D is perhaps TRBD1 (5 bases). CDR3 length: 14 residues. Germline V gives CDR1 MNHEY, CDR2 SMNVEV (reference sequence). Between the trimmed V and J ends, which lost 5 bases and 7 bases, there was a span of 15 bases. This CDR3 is CASSPSGSLNEQFF. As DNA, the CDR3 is TGTGCCAGCAGTCCCTCAGGGTCCTTAAATGAGCAGTTCTTC.

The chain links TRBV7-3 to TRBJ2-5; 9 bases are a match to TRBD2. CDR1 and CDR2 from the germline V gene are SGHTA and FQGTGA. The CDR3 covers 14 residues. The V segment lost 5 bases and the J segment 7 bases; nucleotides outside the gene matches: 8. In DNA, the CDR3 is TGTGCCAGCAGCCCCAGACTAGCGGAACCGACCCAGTACTTC. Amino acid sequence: CASSPRLAEPTQYF. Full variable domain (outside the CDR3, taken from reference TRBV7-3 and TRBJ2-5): GAGVSQTPSNKVTEKGKYVELRCDPISGHTALYWYRQSLGQGPEFLIYFQGTGAADDSGLPNDRFFAVRPEGSVSTLKIQRTERGDSAVYLCASSPRLAEPTQYFGPGTRLLVL.

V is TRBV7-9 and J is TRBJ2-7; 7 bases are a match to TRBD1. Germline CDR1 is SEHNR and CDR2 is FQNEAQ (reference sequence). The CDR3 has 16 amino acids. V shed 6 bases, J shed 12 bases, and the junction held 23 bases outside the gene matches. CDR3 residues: CASSRIPDRDPRGGYF. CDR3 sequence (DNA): TGTGCCAGCAGTCGAATCCCTGACAGGGACCCGCGAGGTGGGTACTTC.

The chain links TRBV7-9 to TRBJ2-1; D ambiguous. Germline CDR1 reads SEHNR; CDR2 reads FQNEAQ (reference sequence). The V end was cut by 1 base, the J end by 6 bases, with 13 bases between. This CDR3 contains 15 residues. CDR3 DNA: TGTGCCAGCAGCTTAGTGCTGTCGGGTACCAATGAGCAGTTCTTC. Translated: CASSLVLSGTNEQFF.

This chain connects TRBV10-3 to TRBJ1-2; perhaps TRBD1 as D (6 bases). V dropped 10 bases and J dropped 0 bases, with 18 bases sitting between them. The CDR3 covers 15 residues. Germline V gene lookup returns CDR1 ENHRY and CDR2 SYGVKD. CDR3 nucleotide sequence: TGTGCCACCTTAAAACAGGGATTAGCTAACTATGGCTACACCTTC. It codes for CATLKQGLANYGYTF.

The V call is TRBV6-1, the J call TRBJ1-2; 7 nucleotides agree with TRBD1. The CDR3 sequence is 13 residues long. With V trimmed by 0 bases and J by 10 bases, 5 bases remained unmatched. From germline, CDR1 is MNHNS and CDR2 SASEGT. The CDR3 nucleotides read TGTGCCAGCAGTGAAGCGGGACAGACCGTCTACACCTTC. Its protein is CASSEAGQTVYTF.

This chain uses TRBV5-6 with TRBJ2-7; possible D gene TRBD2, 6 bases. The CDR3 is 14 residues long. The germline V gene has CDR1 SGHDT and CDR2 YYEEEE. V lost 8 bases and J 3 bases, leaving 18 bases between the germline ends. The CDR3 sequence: CASSIGTGGYEQYF. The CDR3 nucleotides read TGTGCCAGTTCGATCGGGACTGGGGGCTACGAGCAGTACTTC.

In nucleotides, the CDR3 is TGTGCCAGCAGCTTATCTACCGGGGTCACCATTCAGTACTTC. This translates into CASSLSTGVTIQYF. This rearrangement joins TRBV7-9 to TRBJ2-4, with D maybe TRBD2 (5 bases). The CDR3 loop spans 14 amino acids. Trimming shortened V by 2 bases and J by 9 bases, and 14 bases separated the two germline ends. Germline V gene sequence: CDR1 SEHNR, CDR2 FQNEAQ (reference sequence).

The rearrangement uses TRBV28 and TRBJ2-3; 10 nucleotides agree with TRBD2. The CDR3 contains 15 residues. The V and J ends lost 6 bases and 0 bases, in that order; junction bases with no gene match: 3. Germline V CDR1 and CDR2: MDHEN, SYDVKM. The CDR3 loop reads CASSRTSGSTDTQYF. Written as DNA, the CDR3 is TGTGCCAGCAGCCGGACTAGCGGAAGCACAGATACGCAGTATTTT.

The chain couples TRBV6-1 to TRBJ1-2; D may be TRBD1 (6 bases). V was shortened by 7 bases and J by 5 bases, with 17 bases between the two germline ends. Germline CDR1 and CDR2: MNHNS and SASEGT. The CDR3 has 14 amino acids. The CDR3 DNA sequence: TGTGCCAGCACTCGGGACAATGATGATTATGGCTACACCTTC. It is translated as CASTRDNDDYGYTF.

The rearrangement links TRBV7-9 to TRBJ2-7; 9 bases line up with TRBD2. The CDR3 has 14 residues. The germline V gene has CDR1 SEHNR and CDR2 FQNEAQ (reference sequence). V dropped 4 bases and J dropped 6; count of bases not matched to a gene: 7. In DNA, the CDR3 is TGTGCCAGCAGCTCCTTAGCGGGAGCCTCCGAGCAGTACTTC. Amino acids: CASSSLAGASEQYF.